The table lists the clone carrying this TCR beta chain with a few counts. Its target is not known. The entry originates in a study of T-cell memory formation after mild COVID-19. Study-level information: TCR clusters showed largely donor specificity. Study-level points and caveats: Contracting clones from day 15 to 85 had balanced CD4/CD8; later expanders favoured CD4+. Contracting CD8+ clones were enriched in EMRA, CD4+ mainly in CM and EM.

TCRdb itself ran the 5' RACE reads through MiXCR, one entry per CDR3 protein. The table records about 55,000 distinct CDR3 sequences, 9% to 9.5% of them present only once. The V and J ends lost 3 bases and 4 bases respectively, with 19 bases between them. This CDR3 has 17 amino acids. The V gene's germline CDR1 is LGHNA and CDR2 YSLEER. This rearrangement joins TRBV4-3 to TRBJ1-3; D gene ambiguous. The receptor comes from a man aged 18-30 years who had mild COVID-19 (a few samples of this study predate the infection). Cell type and time point are not known. Material: PBMCs or a T cell subset sorted from them (not recorded which). The CDR3 spells CASSHAGVEGLGNTIYF. The CDR3 DNA follows: TGCGCCAGCAGCCACGCCGGGGTTGAAGGACTCGGAAACACCATATATTTT.